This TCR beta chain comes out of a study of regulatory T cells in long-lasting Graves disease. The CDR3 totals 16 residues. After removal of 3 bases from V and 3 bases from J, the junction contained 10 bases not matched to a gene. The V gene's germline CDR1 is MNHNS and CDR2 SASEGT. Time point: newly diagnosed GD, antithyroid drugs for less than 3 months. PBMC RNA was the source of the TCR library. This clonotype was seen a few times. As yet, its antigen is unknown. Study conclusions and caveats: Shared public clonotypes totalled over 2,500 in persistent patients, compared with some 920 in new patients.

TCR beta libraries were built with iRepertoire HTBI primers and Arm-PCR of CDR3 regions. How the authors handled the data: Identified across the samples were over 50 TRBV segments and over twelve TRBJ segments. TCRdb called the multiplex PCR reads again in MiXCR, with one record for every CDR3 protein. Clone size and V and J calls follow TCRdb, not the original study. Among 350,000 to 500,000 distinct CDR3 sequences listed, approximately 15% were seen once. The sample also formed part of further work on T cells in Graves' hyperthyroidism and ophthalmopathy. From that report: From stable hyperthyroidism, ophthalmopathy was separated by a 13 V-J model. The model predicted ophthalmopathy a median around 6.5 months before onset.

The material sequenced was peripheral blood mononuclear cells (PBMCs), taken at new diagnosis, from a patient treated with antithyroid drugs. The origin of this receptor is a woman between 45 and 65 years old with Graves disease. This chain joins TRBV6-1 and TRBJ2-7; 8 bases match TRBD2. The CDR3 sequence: CASSDVGLAGLYEQYF. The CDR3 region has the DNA TGTGCCAGCAGTGATGTAGGTCTAGCGGGCCTCTACGAGCAGTACTTC.